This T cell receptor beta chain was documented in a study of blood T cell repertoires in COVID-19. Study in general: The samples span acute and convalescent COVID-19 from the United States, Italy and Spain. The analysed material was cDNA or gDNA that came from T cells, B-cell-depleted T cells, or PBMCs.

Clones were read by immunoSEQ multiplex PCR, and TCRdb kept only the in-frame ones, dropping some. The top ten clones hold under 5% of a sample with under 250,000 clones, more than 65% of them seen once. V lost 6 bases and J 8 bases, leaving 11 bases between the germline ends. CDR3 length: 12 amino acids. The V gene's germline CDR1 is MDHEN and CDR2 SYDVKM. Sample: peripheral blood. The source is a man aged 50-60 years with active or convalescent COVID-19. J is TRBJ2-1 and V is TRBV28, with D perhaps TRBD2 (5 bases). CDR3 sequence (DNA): TGTGCCAGCAGCTCGGAGAGGGATGAGCAGTTCTTC. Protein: CASSSERDEQFF.